One and the same sample provided the 14 T cell receptor beta chains below, sequenced in a study of blood T cell repertoires in COVID-19. Sequencing used immunoSEQ multiplex PCR; TCRdb keeps in-frame clones, though not all of them. The sample lists 73,000 or so clones, 83% seen once, with around 6% in the top ten. The sample consisted of peripheral blood. Receptors were obtained from an older woman with acute or convalescent COVID-19.

J is TRBJ2-3 and V is TRBV25-1, with D maybe TRBD1 (7 bases). CDR1 and CDR2 from the germline V gene are MGHDK and SYGVNS. The V gene lost 7 bases and the J gene lost 6 bases, with 11 bases spanning the gap. The CDR3 totals 12 residues. CDR3 in amino acids: CASTGGWDTQYF. CDR3 DNA sequence: TGTGCCAGCACAGGGGGGTGGGATACGCAGTATTTT.

The chain recombines TRBV5-1 with TRBJ1-2, with 8 bases matching TRBD1. CDR3 length: 14 residues. Looked up from germline, CDR1 is SGHRS and CDR2 is YFSETQ. J was trimmed by 3 bases and V by 1 base; bases with no gene match: 2. CDR3 sequence reads: CASSLLTGDYGYTF. The CDR3 nucleotides read TGCGCCAGCAGCTTGTTGACAGGGGACTATGGCTACACCTTC.

CDR3 nucleotide sequence: TGTGCCAGCAGCTTAGCGGGGACTAGCGGGGGGCAGGGTGAGCAGTTCTTC. Encoded protein: CASSLAGTSGGQGEQFF. V and J are TRBV7-6 and TRBJ2-1, with 15 bases fitting TRBD2. With V trimmed by 0 bases and J by 9 bases, 6 bases remained unmatched. This CDR3 is 17 amino acids long. The V gene's germline CDR1 is SGHVS and CDR2 FNYEAQ.

A single count supports this clone. The V call is TRBV5-1, the J call TRBJ1-4; 8 nucleotides match TRBD1. This CDR3 is built from 16 residues. V was pared by 4 bases and J by 8 bases, with 13 bases of the junction left unmatched. Per germline, CDR1 SGHRS and CDR2 YFSETQ. The CDR3 coding sequence is TGCGCCAGCAGCCCTGAGGGTACAGGGGGAAGCGAAAAACTGTTTTTT. It encodes CASSPEGTGGSEKLFF.

The gene calls are TRBV5-6 and TRBJ1-6; D is perhaps TRBD1 (6 bases). Germline V lookup: CDR1 SGHDT, CDR2 YYEEEE. The CDR3 length is 15 residues. V lost 0 bases and J lost 9, with 13 bases in between. CDR3 amino acids: CASSLGGQGSSPLHF. The CDR3 DNA follows: TGTGCCAGCAGCTTGGGGGGCCAGGGGAGTTCACCCCTCCACTTT.

In this sample, this clone is medium-sized. This chain links TRBV6-5 with TRBJ2-7; 9 bases match TRBD1. Germline V gene lookup returns CDR1 MNHEY and CDR2 SVGAGI. V lost 8 bases and J lost 1; bases outside the gene matches: 9. This CDR3 spans 15 amino acids. This chain's CDR3 is CASDEGQGPSYEQYF. CDR3 DNA sequence: TGTGCCAGCGACGAGGGACAGGGACCTTCCTACGAGCAGTACTTC.

This chain joins TRBV5-1 and TRBJ2-3; D gene unclear. The CDR3 loop spans 11 amino acids. Germline CDR1 reads SGHRS; CDR2 reads YFSETQ. V was shortened by 5 bases and J by 4 bases, with 5 bases between the two germline ends. CDR3 protein: CASRGPDTQYF. CDR3 sequence (DNA): TGCGCCAGCAGGGGCCCAGATACGCAGTATTTT.

The chain has TRBV27 and TRBJ1-4; 10 nucleotides match TRBD1. Germline V CDR1 and CDR2: MNHEY, SMNVEV (reference sequence). J was trimmed by 1 base and V by 2 bases; bases with no gene match: 7. The CDR3 has 18 residues. CDR3 in amino acids: CASSLTRDRGRTNEKLFF. CDR3 sequence (DNA): TGTGCCAGCAGTTTAACCCGGGACAGGGGTAGAACTAATGAAAAACTGTTTTTT.

The chain joins TRBV4-1 to TRBJ2-5; no firm D call. Germline V gene data show CDR1 as MGHRA and CDR2 as YSYEKL. This CDR3 has 14 amino acids. The V and J ends lost 4 bases and 1 base respectively, with 10 bases between them. CDR3 sequence (DNA): TGCGCCAGCAGCCCCCAGGTTATCCAAGAGACCCAGTACTTC. Translation gives CASSPQVIQETQYF.

The rearrangement uses TRBV7-2 and TRBJ1-1, with a tentative D call TRBD1 (6 bases). Trimming removed 4 bases at V and 4 bases at J, with 13 bases between. The CDR3 loop spans 14 amino acids. CDR1 and CDR2 from the germline V gene are SGHTA and FQGNSA. The chain's CDR3 is CASSSRGQGTEAFF. The CDR3 DNA follows: TGTGCCAGCAGCTCCAGGGGTCAGGGCACTGAAGCTTTCTTT.

The V gene is TRBV5-1, the J gene TRBJ1-2, with TRBD1 identical over 10 bases. J gave up 8 bases and V 4 bases, and 2 bases lay outside the gene matches. The CDR3 loop spans 12 amino acids. Germline V gives CDR1 SGHRS, CDR2 YFSETQ. The CDR3 region has the DNA TGCGCCAGCAGCCCGGGACAGGGGGGCTACACCTTC. Translating gives CASSPGQGGYTF. Using reference TRBV5-1 and TRBJ1-2 for the parts outside the CDR3, the full variable domain is KAGVTQTPRYLIKTRGQQVTLSCSPISGHRSVSWYQQTPGQGLQFLFEYFSETQRNKGNFPGRFSGRQFSNSRSEMNVSTLELGDSALYLCASSPGQGGYTFGSGTRLTVV.

This clone appeared once. This chain links TRBV6-7 with TRBJ1-5; 8 bases match TRBD1. Being an ORF, TRBV6-7 has a function that is uncertain. This CDR3 is built from 15 residues. Germline trimming cut 8 bases from V and 0 bases from J; bases unmatched to any gene: 6. CDR3 DNA: TGTGCCAGCCAGGGACAGGTTAGTAGCAATCAGCCCCAGCATTTT. This translates into CASQGQVSSNQPQHF.

The genes are TRBV5-1 and TRBJ2-3; 11 nucleotides match TRBD2. V shed 5 bases and J 6 bases; nucleotides not matched to a gene: 5. Germline V CDR1 and CDR2: SGHRS, YFSETQ. There are 14 residues in the CDR3. The CDR3 nucleotides read TGCGCCAGCAGTAGCGGGGGGGCCGGGGATACGCAGTATTTT. Protein product: CASSSGGAGDTQYF.

V usage is TRBV5-4 and J usage is TRBJ2-3, with 10 bases aligning to TRBD2. The V gene's germline CDR1 is SGHNT and CDR2 YYREEE (reference sequence). The CDR3 spans 19 residues. V lost 2 bases and J lost 4; bases outside the gene matches: 16. The CDR3 here is CASSFWLAGAPEGPDTQYF. CDR3 DNA sequence: TGTGCCAGCAGCTTCTGGCTAGCGGGGGCCCCTGAAGGACCAGATACGCAGTATTTT.